This TCR beta chain was sequenced in a study of T-cell reconstitution after alpha-beta-depleted transplantation in children. Points from the study as a whole: Reportedly, only several hundred clones from non-depleted graft cells drove alpha-beta T-cell counts at about two months. Surviving recipient T cells and thymic progenitors produced the high day-60 TCRbeta diversity seen in some patients. Most T-cell counts and diversity one year after the transplant came from T cells that were newly produced.

As for this clonotype: Antigen specificity is unknown.

Unique molecular identifiers were incorporated during preparation of the TCRbeta library. TCRdb itself ran the PCR reads through MiXCR, one entry per CDR3 protein. This table has around 700,000 distinct CDR3 sequences, around 13% appearing once. CDR3 length: 16 residues. Trimming removed 5 bases from V and 8 bases from J; junction bases left unmatched: 14. Germline lookup yields CDR1 DFQATT and CDR2 SNEGSKA (reference sequence). The sequence derives from a girl aged 2-10 years with congenital amegakaryocytic thrombocytopenia, due to receive a stem cell transplant. The chain uses TRBV20-1 and TRBJ2-1, with 11 positions matching TRBD2. The specimen was PBMCs, collected before TCRalphabeta/CD19-depleted stem cell transplant. Here the CDR3 reads CSAAPPLAGGPDEQFF. The CDR3 bases are TGCAGTGCTGCACCCCCTTTAGCGGGAGGGCCCGATGAGCAGTTCTTC.